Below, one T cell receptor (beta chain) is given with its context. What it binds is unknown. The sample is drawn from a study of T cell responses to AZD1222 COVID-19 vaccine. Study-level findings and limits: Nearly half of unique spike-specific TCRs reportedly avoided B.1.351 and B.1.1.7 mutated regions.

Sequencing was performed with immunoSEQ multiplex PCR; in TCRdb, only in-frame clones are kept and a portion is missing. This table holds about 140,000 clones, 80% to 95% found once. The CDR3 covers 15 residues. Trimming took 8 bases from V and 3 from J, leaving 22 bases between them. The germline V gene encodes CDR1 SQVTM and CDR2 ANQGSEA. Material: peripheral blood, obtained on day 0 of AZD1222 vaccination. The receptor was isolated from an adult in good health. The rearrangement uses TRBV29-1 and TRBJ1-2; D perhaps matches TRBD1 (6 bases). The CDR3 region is CSSARSTGEDYGYTF. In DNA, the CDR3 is TGCAGCTCCGCCCGCTCGACAGGCGAGGACTATGGCTACACCTTC.